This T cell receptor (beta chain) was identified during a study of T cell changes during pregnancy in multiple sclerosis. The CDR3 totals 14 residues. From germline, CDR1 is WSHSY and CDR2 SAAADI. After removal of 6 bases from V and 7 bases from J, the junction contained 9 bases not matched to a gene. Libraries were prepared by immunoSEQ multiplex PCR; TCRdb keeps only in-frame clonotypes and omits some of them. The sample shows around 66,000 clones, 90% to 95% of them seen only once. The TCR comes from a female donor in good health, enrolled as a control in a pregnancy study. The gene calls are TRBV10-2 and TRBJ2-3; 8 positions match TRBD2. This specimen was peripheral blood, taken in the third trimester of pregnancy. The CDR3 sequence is CASRLAGNGNTQYF. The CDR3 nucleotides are TGCGCCAGCAGGTTAGCGGGGAATGGTAATACGCAGTATTTT.